Each of the 5 T cell receptor beta chains below was sequenced from the same sample in a study of T cells after yellow fever vaccination. MiXCR was run by TCRdb on the 5' RACE reads, yielding one entry per CDR3 protein. The sample contains around 320,000 distinct CDR3 sequences, around 11% of which appear only once. The material sequenced was CD4+ T cells sorted from PBMCs, taken 45 days after the yellow fever booster vaccination. The receptors stem from a man aged 18 to 29 who received the YFV17D yellow fever vaccine.

The CDR3 loop is CASSLLQPNTGELFF. The CDR3 coding sequence is TGTGCCAGCAGTTTACTACAGCCGAACACCGGGGAGCTGTTTTTT. The genes are TRBV28 and TRBJ2-2; no clear D. Trimming pared 2 bases from V and 0 bases from J, leaving 7 bases between. This CDR3 comprises 15 residues. From germline, CDR1 is MDHEN and CDR2 SYDVKM.

This clonotype was counted ten times or more. The chain links TRBV3-1 to TRBJ2-5; 8 nucleotides agree with TRBD1. The length of the CDR3 is 18 residues. Per germline, CDR1 LGHDT and CDR2 YNNKEL (reference sequence). V gave up 3 bases and J gave up 1 base; unmatched junction bases: 13. CDR3 sequence reads: CASSQSRFRGHTQETQYF. DNA for the CDR3: TGTGCCAGCAGCCAGTCGCGATTCAGGGGGCATACCCAAGAGACCCAGTACTTC.

The rearrangement joins TRBV6-4 to TRBJ2-5; TRBD2 matches 9 bases. V dropped 7 bases and J dropped 2; count of bases not matched to a gene: 8. Germline V CDR1 and CDR2: MRHNA, SNTAGT. This CDR3 has 15 amino acids. Written as DNA, the CDR3 is TGTGCCAGCATCGTGGCTAGCGGGGCGCAAGAGACCCAGTACTTC. This sequence encodes CASIVASGAQETQYF.

This clonotype was recorded many times. The CDR3 DNA reads as TGCAGTGCTCCCGGACCGGGGGATACGCAGTATTTT. Translating gives CSAPGPGDTQYF. The chain employs TRBV20-1 and TRBJ2-3; possibly TRBD2 for D (5 bases). Looked up from germline, CDR1 is DFQATT and CDR2 is SNEGSKA (reference sequence). Trimming removed 5 bases from V and 6 bases from J, with 12 bases in between. This CDR3 comprises 12 residues.

This clonotype has a count of ten or more. This chain links TRBV7-2 with TRBJ2-5; D is uncertain. The germline V and J ends were trimmed by 2 bases and 3 bases, with 10 bases remaining between them. CDR1 and CDR2 (germline): SGHTA, FQGNSA. The CDR3 extends over 14 amino acids. For the CDR3, the DNA is TGTGCCAGCAGCTTAAACGGACGGAAAGAGACCCAGTACTTC. Its protein product is CASSLNGRKETQYF. Filled out from reference TRBV7-2 and TRBJ2-5, the complete variable domain reads GAGVSQSPSNKVTEKGKDVELRCDPISGHTALYWYRQSLGQGLEFLIYFQGNSAPDKSGLPSDRFSAERTGGSVSTLTIQRTQQEDSAVYLCASSLNGRKETQYFGPGTRLLVL.